The T cell receptor (beta chain) described here comes from a study of regulatory T cells in long-lasting Graves disease. Study summary: Graves' cases, newly diagnosed, had used antithyroid drugs under 3 months. Study results and caveats: Peripheral blood alone, not thyroid tissue, underwent study.

Sequencing libraries for TCR beta were prepared with iRepertoire HTBI primers and Arm-PCR of CDR3 regions. TCRdb re-analysed the multiplex PCR reads in MiXCR, keeping a single row per CDR3 protein. The repertoire includes a few hundred thousand distinct CDR3 sequences, approximately 15% of them detected once, and roughly a tenth sits in the top ten. This clonotype was detected ten times or more. The antigen is undetermined. As for time point: newly diagnosed GD, antithyroid drugs for less than 3 months. After RNA was extracted from PBMCs, the TCR library was made from it. The CDR3 runs 16 residues. The V gene end was trimmed by 8 bases and the J gene end by 6 bases; junction bases not matched to a gene: 14. From germline, CDR1 is MDHEN and CDR2 SYDVKM. This sample was shared with a second study, whose subject was T cells in Graves' hyperthyroidism and ophthalmopathy. That source adds: In blood, most of the thyroid clonotypes expanded above 0.001 were also present.

The starting material was peripheral blood mononuclear cells (PBMCs), obtained at new diagnosis, from a patient treated with antithyroid drugs. The chain joins TRBV28 to TRBJ2-2; 8 bases are shared with TRBD2. The sequence was collected from a man aged 25 to 40 with Graves disease. The CDR3 DNA is TGTGCCAGCTCGAGGCCAGCCAGCGGGAGTTCCGGGGAGCTGTTTTTT. As protein: CASSRPASGSSGELFF. The full variable domain, rest sourced from reference TRBV28 and TRBJ2-2, is DVKVTQSSRYLVKRTGEKVFLECVQDMDHENMFWYRQDPGLGLRLIYFSYDVKMKEKGDIPEGYSVSREKKERFSLILESASTNQTSMYLCASSRPASGSSGELFFGEGSRLTVL.